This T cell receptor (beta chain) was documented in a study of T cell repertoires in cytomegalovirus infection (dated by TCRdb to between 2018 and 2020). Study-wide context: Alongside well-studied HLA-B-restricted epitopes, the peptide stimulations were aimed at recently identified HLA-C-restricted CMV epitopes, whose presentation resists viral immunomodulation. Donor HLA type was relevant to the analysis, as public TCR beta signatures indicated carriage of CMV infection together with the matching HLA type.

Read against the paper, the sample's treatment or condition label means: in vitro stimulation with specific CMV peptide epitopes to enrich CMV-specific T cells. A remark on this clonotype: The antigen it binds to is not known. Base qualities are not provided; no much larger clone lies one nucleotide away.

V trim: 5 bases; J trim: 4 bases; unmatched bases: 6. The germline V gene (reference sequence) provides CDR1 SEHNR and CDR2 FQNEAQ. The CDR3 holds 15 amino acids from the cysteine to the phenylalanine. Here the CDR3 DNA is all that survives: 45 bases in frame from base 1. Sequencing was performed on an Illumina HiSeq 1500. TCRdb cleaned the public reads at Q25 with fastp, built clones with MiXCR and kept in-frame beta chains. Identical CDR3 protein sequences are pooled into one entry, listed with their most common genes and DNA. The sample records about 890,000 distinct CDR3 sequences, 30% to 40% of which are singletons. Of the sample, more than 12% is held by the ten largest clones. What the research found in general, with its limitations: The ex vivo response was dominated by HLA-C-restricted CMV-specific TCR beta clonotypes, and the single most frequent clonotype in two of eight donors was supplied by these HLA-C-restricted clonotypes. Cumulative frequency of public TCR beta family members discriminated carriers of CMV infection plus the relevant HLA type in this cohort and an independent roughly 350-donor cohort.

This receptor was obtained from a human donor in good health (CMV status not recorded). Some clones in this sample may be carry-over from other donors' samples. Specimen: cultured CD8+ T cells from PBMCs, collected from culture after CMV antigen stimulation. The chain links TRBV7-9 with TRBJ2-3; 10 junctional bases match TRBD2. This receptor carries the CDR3 CASSRAGGHADTQYF. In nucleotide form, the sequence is TGTGCCAGCAGCCGAGCGGGGGGGCACGCAGATACGCAGTATTTT. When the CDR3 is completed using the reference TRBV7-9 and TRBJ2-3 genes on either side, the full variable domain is DTGVSQNPRHKITKRGQNVTFRCDPISEHNRLYWYRQTLGQGPEFLTYFQNEAQLEKSRLLSDRFSAERPKGSFSTLEIQRTEQGDSAMYLCASSRAGGHADTQYFGPGTRLTVL.